This T cell receptor beta chain was captured by sequencing in a study of OX40 agonist ivuxolimab in advanced cancers. Overall study findings and caveats: Blood T cells, both CD4+ and CD8+, expanded clonally by week 6 at 0.1 to 3.0 mg/kg.

Notes on this clone: Its antigen remains unidentified.

TCRdb's copy holds only in-frame clones and misses some; the assay was immunoSEQ multiplex PCR. Among 85,000 to 130,000 clones listed, approximately 90% were seen once. Unmatched junction bases numbered 12, after V lost 8 bases and J lost 0 bases. Germline-derived CDR1 and CDR2 are MDHEN and SYDVKM. There are 17 residues in the CDR3. Sequencing used CD4+ or CD8+ T cells sorted from blood, obtained in a trial of the OX40 agonist ivuxolimab. This receptor was obtained from an adult with an advanced solid tumor such as melanoma, head and neck, liver or kidney cancer. This rearrangement joins TRBV28 to TRBJ1-3; 8 bases fit TRBD1. The chain's CDR3 is CASALWTGIFSGNTIYF. The CDR3, as DNA: TGTGCCAGCGCATTGTGGACAGGGATCTTCTCTGGAAACACCATATATTTT.